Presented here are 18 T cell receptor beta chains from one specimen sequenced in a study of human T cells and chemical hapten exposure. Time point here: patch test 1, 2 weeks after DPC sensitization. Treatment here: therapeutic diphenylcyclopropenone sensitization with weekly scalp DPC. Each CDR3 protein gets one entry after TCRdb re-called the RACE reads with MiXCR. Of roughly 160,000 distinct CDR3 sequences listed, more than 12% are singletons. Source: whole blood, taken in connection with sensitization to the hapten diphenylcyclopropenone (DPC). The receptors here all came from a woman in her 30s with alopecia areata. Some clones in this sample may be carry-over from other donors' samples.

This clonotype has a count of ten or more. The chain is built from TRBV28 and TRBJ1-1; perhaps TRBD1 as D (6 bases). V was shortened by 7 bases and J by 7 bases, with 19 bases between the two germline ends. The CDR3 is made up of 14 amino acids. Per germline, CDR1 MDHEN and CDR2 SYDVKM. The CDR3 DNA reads TGTGCCAGCACGCCCCGTTTAGGACAGAGTGAAGCTTTCTTT. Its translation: CASTPRLGQSEAFF.

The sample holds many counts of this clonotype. The CDR3 sequence: CASSVGVAGLTEAFF. The CDR3 DNA is TGTGCCAGCAGCGTAGGAGTTGCAGGGTTAACTGAAGCTTTCTTT. This chain links TRBV9 with TRBJ1-1; D possibly corresponds to TRBD1 (5 bases). Trimming took 0 bases from V and 5 from J, leaving 14 bases between them. CDR1 SGDLS and CDR2 YYNGEE come from the germline V gene. There are 15 residues in the CDR3. The whole variable domain, filled in from reference TRBV9 and TRBJ1-1, reads DSGVTQTPKHLITATGQRVTLRCSPRSGDLSVYWYQQSLDQGLQFLIQYYNGEERAKGNILERFSAQQFPDLHSELNLSSLELGDSALYFCASSVGVAGLTEAFFGQGTRLTVV.

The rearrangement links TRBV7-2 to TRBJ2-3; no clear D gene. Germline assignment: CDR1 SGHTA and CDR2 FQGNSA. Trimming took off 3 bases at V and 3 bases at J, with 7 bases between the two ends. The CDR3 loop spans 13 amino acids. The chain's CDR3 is CASSFQRTDTQYF. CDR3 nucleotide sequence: TGTGCCAGCAGCTTCCAAAGGACAGATACGCAGTATTTT.

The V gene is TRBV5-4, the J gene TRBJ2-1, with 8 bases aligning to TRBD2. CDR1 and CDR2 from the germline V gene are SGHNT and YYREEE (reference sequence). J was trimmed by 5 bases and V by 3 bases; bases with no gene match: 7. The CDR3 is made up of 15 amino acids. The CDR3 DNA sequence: TGTGCCAGCAGCTCGGGGGGACTAGGTCACAATGAGCAGTTCTTC. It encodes CASSSGGLGHNEQFF. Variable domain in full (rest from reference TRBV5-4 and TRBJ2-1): ETGVTQSPTHLIKTRGQQVTLRCSSQSGHNTVSWYQQALGQGPQFIFQYYREEENGRGNFPPRFSGLQFPNYSSELNVNALELDDSALYLCASSSGGLGHNEQFFGPGTRLTVL.

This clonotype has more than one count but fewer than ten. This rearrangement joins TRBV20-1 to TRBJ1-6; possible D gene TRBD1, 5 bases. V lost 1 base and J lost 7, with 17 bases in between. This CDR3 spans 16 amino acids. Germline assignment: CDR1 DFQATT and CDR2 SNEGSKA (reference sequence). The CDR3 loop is CSARAPDGRDNSPLHF. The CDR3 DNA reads TGCAGTGCTAGAGCCCCGGACGGCCGGGACAATTCACCCCTCCACTTT.

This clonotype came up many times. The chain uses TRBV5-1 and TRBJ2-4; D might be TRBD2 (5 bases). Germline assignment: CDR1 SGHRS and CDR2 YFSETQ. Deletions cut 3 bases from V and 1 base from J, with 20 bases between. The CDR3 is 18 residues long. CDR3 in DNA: TGCGCCAGCAGCTCCGAAAGTACTAGAAATCGGGCCAAAAACATTCAGTACTTC. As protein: CASSSESTRNRAKNIQYF.

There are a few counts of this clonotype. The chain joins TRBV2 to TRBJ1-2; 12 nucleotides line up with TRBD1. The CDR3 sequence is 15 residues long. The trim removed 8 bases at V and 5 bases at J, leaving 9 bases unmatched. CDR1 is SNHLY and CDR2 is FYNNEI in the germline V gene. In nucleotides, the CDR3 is TGTGCCAGCCAGAACCGGGACAGGGGGCCATATGGCTACACCTTC. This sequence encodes CASQNRDRGPYGYTF.

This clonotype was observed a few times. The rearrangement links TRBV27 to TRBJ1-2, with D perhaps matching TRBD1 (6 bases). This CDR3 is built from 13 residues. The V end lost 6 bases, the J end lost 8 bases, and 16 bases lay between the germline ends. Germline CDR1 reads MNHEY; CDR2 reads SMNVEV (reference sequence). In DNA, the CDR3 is TGTGCCAGCAGCCTACAGGGCTTGGAGGGCTACACCTTC. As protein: CASSLQGLEGYTF.

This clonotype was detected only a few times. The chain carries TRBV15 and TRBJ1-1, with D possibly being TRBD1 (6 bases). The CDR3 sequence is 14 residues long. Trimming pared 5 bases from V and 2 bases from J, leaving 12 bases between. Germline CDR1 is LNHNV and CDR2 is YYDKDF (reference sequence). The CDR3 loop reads CATSGGQPNTEAFF. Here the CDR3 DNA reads TGTGCCACCAGCGGAGGACAGCCAAACACTGAAGCTTTCTTT.

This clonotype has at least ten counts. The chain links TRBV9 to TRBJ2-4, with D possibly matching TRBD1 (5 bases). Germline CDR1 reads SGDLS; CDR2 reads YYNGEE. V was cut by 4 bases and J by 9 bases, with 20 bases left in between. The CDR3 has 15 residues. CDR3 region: CASSPEGSGYRIQYF. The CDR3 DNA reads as TGTGCCAGCAGCCCAGAAGGATCAGGGTATCGCATTCAGTACTTC.

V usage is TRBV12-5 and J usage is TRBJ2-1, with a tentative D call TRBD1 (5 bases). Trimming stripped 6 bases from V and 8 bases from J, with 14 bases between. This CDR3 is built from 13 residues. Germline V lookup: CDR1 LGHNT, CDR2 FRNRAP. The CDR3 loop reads CASGTRWGDEQFF. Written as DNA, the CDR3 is TGTGCTAGTGGGACCCGCTGGGGCGATGAGCAGTTCTTC.

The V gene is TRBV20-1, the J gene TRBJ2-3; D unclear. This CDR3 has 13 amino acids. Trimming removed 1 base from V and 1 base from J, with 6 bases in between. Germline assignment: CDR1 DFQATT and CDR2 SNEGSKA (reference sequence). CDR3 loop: CSARVTGTDTQYF. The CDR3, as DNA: TGCAGTGCTAGAGTAACCGGCACAGATACGCAGTATTTT.

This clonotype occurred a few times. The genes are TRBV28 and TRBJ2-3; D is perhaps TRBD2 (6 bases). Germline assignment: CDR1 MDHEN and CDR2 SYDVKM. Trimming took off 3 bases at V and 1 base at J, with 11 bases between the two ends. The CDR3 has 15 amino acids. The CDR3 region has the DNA TGTGCCAGCAGTTTCTCCTGGGGGGGCACAGATACGCAGTATTTT. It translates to CASSFSWGGTDTQYF.

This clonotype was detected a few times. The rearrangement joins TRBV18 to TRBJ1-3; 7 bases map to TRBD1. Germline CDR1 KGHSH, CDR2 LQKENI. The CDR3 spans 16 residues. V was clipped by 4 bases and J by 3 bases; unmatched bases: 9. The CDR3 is CASSLVGQADGNTIYF. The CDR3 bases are TGTGCCAGCTCACTTGTCGGACAGGCCGATGGAAACACCATATATTTT.

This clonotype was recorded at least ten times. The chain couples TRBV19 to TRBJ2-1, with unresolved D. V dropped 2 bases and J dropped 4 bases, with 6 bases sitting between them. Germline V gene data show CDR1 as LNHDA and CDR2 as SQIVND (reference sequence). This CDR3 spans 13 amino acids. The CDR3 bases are TGTGCCAGTAGTATACCTGGATACAATGAGCAGTTCTTC. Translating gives CASSIPGYNEQFF.

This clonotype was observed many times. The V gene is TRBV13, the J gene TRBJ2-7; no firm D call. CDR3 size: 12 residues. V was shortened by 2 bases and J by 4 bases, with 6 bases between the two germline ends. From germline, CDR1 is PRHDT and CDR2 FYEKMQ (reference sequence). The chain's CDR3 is CASSLINYEQYF. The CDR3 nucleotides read TGTGCCAGCAGCTTAATTAATTACGAGCAGTACTTC.

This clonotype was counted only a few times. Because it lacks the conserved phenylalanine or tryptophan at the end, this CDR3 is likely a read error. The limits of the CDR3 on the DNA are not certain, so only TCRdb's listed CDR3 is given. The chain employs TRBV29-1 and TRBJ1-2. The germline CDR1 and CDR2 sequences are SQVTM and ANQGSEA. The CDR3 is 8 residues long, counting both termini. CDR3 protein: CSVEGGPA.

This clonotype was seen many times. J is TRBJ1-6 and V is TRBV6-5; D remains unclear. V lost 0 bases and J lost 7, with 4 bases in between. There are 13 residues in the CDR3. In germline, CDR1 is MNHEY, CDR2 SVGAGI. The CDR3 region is CASSYSGNSPLHF. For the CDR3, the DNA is TGTGCCAGCAGTTACTCGGGGAATTCACCCCTCCACTTT.